This TCR beta chain was observed in a study of response to subunit inactivated influenza vaccine. CDR3 length: 14 residues. Per germline, CDR1 MNHNS and CDR2 SASEGT. Broader study findings: That few new T cells are recruited by each seasonal influenza vaccination was the authors' suggestion.

One entry per CDR3 protein, called by TCRdb with MiXCR from the RT-PCR reads. This sample yields 500,000 or so distinct CDR3 sequences, of which approximately 17% are seen a single time; 3% belongs to the top ten. About this clonotype: What it recognizes is unknown. A junction boundary mismatches the germline segment, possibly from a read error.

This sequence joins TRBV6-1 and TRBJ1-2; D not resolved. This specimen consisted of CD4+ T cells sorted from PBMCs, obtained about 24 months after vaccination. This TCR came from a man between 45 and 75 years old who received an inactivated influenza vaccine. The chain's CDR3 is CASSEGNPNYGYTF. The CDR3, as DNA: TGTGCCAGCAGCGAAGGGAATCCTAACTATGGCTACACCTTC.